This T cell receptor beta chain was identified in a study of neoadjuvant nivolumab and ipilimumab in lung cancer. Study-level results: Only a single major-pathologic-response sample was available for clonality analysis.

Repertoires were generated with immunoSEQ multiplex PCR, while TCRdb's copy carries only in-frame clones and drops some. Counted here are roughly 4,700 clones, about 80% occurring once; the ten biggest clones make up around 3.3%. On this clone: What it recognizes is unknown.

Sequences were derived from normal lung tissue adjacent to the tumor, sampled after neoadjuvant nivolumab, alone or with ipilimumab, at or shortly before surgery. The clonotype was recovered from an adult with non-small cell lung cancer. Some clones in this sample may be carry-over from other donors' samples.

The CDR3 loop is CSVIDGVQETQYF. The CDR3, as DNA: TGCAGCGTGATAGACGGGGTCCAAGAGACCCAGTACTTC. This sequence joins TRBV29-1 and TRBJ2-5; perhaps TRBD2 as D (5 bases). The CDR3 is made up of 13 amino acids. Germline CDR1 is SQVTM and CDR2 is ANQGSEA. V was trimmed by 6 bases and J by 1 base, leaving 12 bases between them.